Presented here are 12 T cell receptor beta chains from one specimen sequenced in a study of T cells after yellow fever vaccination. TCRdb independently ran MiXCR on the 5' RACE reads; one entry per CDR3 protein. The table lists 300,000 or so distinct CDR3 sequences, 7% to 10% of them singletons. Sample: PBMCs, taken around 45 days after the first yellow fever vaccination. These receptors originate from a man aged 18 to 35 who received the YFV17D yellow fever vaccine.

This clonotype was observed a handful of times. The rearrangement links TRBV6-2 or TRBV6-3 to TRBJ2-7, with 7 bases lining up with TRBD1. The ends lost 6 bases at V and 3 bases at J; junction bases unmatched: 11. There are 15 residues in the CDR3. Looked up from germline, CDR1 is MNHEY and CDR2 is SVGEGT. Here the CDR3 reads CASSRPQGLGYEQYV. The DNA for the CDR3 is TGTGCCAGCAGCCGGCCACAGGGGTTAGGCTACGAGCAGTACGTC.

The chain couples TRBV6-1 to TRBJ2-5; a weak D match, TRBD1 (5 bases). Per the germline V gene, CDR1 is MNHNS and CDR2 is SASEGT. There are 12 residues in the CDR3. V lost 3 bases and J lost 3, with 5 bases in between. CDR3 amino acids: CASSETEETQYF. The CDR3 DNA reads TGTGCCAGCAGTGAGACAGAAGAGACCCAGTACTTC.

This clonotype showed up just a few times. The chain has TRBV5-6 and TRBJ1-6; possibly TRBD1 for D (5 bases). The length of the CDR3 is 13 residues. From germline, CDR1 is SGHDT and CDR2 YYEEEE. The V end was cut by 4 bases, the J end by 9 bases, with 11 bases between. CDR3 coding DNA: TGTGCCAGCAGCCGGGACGACGGTTCACCCCTCCACTTT. Translated: CASSRDDGSPLHF.

This clonotype was picked up many times. V usage is TRBV7-2 and J usage is TRBJ2-1; D is unclear. Trimming pared 2 bases from V and 3 bases from J, leaving 14 bases between. The CDR3 runs 16 residues. Germline values: CDR1 SGHTA, CDR2 FQGNSA. CDR3 nucleotides: TGTGCCAGCAGCTTATTTGGTAGGCTCTACTACAATGAGCAGTTCTTC. Residues: CASSLFGRLYYNEQFF.

This clonotype has a handful of counts. The rearrangement uses TRBV7-8 and TRBJ2-2; D not resolved. The CDR3 contains 14 residues. Trimming removed 8 bases at V and 6 bases at J, with 16 bases between. Germline assignment: CDR1 SGHVS and CDR2 FQNEAQ. The CDR3, as DNA: TGTGCCAGCTTGGGTCTTAACCGACCCGGGGAGCTGTTTTTT. Translated, it gives CASLGLNRPGELFF.

This clonotype was counted at least ten times. The chain couples TRBV5-4 to TRBJ2-3, with D tentatively TRBD1 or TRBD2 (7 bases each). Per germline, CDR1 SGHNT and CDR2 YYREEE (reference sequence). V shed 3 bases and J shed 0 bases, with 14 bases lying between them. The CDR3 covers 16 residues. The CDR3 reads CASSSGGQTSTDTQYF. CDR3 nucleotide sequence: TGTGCCAGCAGCTCGGGGGGACAGACTAGCACAGATACGCAGTATTTT.

This clonotype turned up a few times. V usage is TRBV2 and J usage is TRBJ2-1; 7 positions agree with TRBD2. The trim removed 7 bases at V and 6 bases at J, leaving 18 bases unmatched. CDR3 length: 17 residues. CDR1 SNHLY and CDR2 FYNNEI come from the germline V gene. The CDR3: CASIAEPVAGPSNEQFF. In DNA form, the CDR3 reads TGTGCCAGCATAGCGGAACCCGTAGCGGGTCCAAGCAATGAGCAGTTCTTC.

V is TRBV7-2 and J is TRBJ1-5, with 7 bases fitting TRBD1. From germline, CDR1 is SGHTA and CDR2 FQGNSA. The length of the CDR3 is 15 residues. V lost 4 bases and J lost 3; bases outside the gene matches: 6. CDR3 nucleotides: TGTGCCAGCAGCTCAGGGGGACGGGACAATCAGCCCCAGCATTTT. Translating it yields CASSSGGRDNQPQHF.

This clonotype was detected a few times. V and J are TRBV4-1 and TRBJ2-7, with D possibly TRBD1 on 5 matching bases. CDR1 MGHRA and CDR2 YSYEKL come from the germline V gene. Trimming took off 1 base at V and 3 bases at J, with 7 bases between the two ends. This CDR3 has 13 residues. CDR3 protein: CASSQGTGYEQYV. CDR3 bases: TGCGCCAGCAGCCAAGGAACAGGCTACGAGCAGTACGTC.

The chain couples TRBV12-3 or TRBV12-4 to TRBJ2-5, with TRBD1 matching 8 bases. V dropped 3 bases and J dropped 5; count of bases not matched to a gene: 11. There are 16 residues in the CDR3. CDR3 nucleotides: TGTGCCAGCAGTTTCTCTGGACAGGGTGAAATGGAGACCCAGTACTTC. Its protein is CASSFSGQGEMETQYF.

A remark on this clonotype: No conserved phenylalanine or tryptophan ends this CDR3, so it is likely a read error. CDR3: CASSSGQYEQYS. CDR3 sequence (DNA): TGTGCCAGCAGCTCGGGACAGTACGAGCAGTACTCC. The chain employs TRBV7-2 and TRBJ2-7, with 7 bases aligning to TRBD1. The CDR3 runs 12 residues. Looked up from germline, CDR1 is SGHTA and CDR2 is FQGNSA. The J segment lost 4 bases and the V segment lost 4 bases, leaving 1 base of the junction unmatched.

Concerning this clonotype: One base away lies a much larger clone, so this may be a sequencing read error. This chain joins TRBV5-4 and TRBJ2-3, with D unclear. V was clipped by 4 bases and J by 2 bases, with 8 bases between them. The CDR3 contains 13 residues. Germline V gene lookup returns CDR1 SGHNT and CDR2 YYREEE (reference sequence). In DNA, the CDR3 is TGTGCCAGCAGCCAAAACCCCACAGATACGCAGTATTTT. Translating gives CASSQNPTDTQYF.